This T cell receptor (beta chain) was profiled in a study of T cells in Graves' hyperthyroidism and ophthalmopathy. About the research overall: Peripheral blood was secured at the point of initial diagnosis, before any treatment.

This clonotype appeared many times. Its antigen remains unidentified. Exclusions: uncontrolled infection, other autoimmune disease, pregnancy, lactation. CDR3 length: 13 residues. Germline V lookup: CDR1 SGHTA, CDR2 FQGNSA. V was pared by 5 bases and J by 6 bases, with 5 bases of the junction left unmatched. TCR beta CDR3 regions were amplified from RNA. A first-round RT-PCR of the TCR CDR3 used the HTBI primer set. TCRdb used MiXCR to reprocess the multiplex PCR reads, holding one entry per CDR3 protein. The data contain hundreds of thousands of distinct CDR3 sequences, 14% of them singletons. Broader study findings: In the blood, most expanded thyroid clonotypes above 0.001 appeared as well.

The gene calls are TRBV7-2 and TRBJ2-7, with 9 bases fitting TRBD1. What was sequenced was blood. The sequence was obtained from a woman aged 25 to 45 with Graves' hyperthyroidism that later progressed to Graves' ophthalmopathy. The DNA for the CDR3 is TGTGCCAGCAGCGTCAACAGGGGGCGCGAGCAGTACTTC. Translating gives CASSVNRGREQYF.